These 21 T cell receptor beta chains originate from one sample sequenced in a study of blood T cells in healthy people across ages. A J-beta primer mix and a sample-barcoded 5' primer were used in a second PCR of roughly 6 to 11 cycles. TCRdb reprocessed the 5' RACE reads via MiXCR and lists one record per CDR3 protein. Of approximately 690,000 distinct CDR3 sequences in the sample, 40% to 50% were seen once. Source material: blood. All receptors come from an elderly man in good health.

This clonotype was picked up many times. The chain couples TRBV6-2 or TRBV6-3 to TRBJ2-5; D is ambiguous. The V and J ends lost 3 bases and 4 bases respectively, with 6 bases between them. This CDR3 is 12 amino acids long. Germline assignment: CDR1 MNHEY and CDR2 SVGEGT. CDR3 sequence: CASSYAGETQYF. In nucleotides, the CDR3 is TGTGCCAGCAGTTATGCCGGAGAGACCCAGTACTTC.

A few counts support this clonotype. The chain joins TRBV6-2 or TRBV6-3 to TRBJ2-7; 8 positions agree with TRBD1. Germline CDR1 is MNHEY and CDR2 is SVGEGT. V trimming: 6 bases; J trimming: 2 bases; junction bases outside the gene matches: 9. CDR3 length: 15 residues. CDR3 in DNA: TGTGCCAGCAGGTTGCGGACAGGGCAAACCTACGAGCAGTACTTC. Translated, it gives CASRLRTGQTYEQYF.

Only a few counts were recorded for this clonotype. This chain joins TRBV7-2 and TRBJ2-7, with unresolved D. CDR1 SGHTA and CDR2 FQGNSA come from the germline V gene. V lost 6 bases and J 2 bases, leaving 17 bases between the germline ends. This CDR3 has 15 amino acids. CDR3: CASRVTATMTYEQYF. In nucleotides, the CDR3 is TGTGCCAGCAGGGTAACTGCGACCATGACCTACGAGCAGTACTTC.

V is TRBV20-1 and J is TRBJ2-7, with 10 nucleotides matching TRBD1. The V segment lost 3 bases and the J segment 4 bases; nucleotides outside the gene matches: 12. Germline V gene sequence: CDR1 DFQATT, CDR2 SNEGSKA (reference sequence). There are 16 residues in the CDR3. This CDR3 is CSASGPGRGQGYEQYF. CDR3 sequence (DNA): TGCAGTGCTAGTGGTCCCGGGCGGGGACAGGGGTACGAGCAGTACTTC.

Only a few counts were recorded for this clonotype. V usage is TRBV3-1 and J usage is TRBJ2-7; the D is unclear. This CDR3 region has 15 residues. Trimming stripped 0 bases from V and 1 base from J, with 10 bases between. Looked up from germline, CDR1 is LGHDT and CDR2 is YNNKEL (reference sequence). CDR3 nucleotide sequence: TGTGCCAGCAGCCAAGATTTGGGGTGGTCCTACGAGCAGTACTTC. Its translation is CASSQDLGWSYEQYF.

This clonotype was seen at least ten times. The chain joins TRBV29-1 to TRBJ2-1; TRBD2 is a possible D gene (7 bases). With 4 bases removed from V and 6 bases from J, the gap between germline ends came to 25 bases. The CDR3 totals 17 residues. The V gene's germline CDR1 is SQVTM and CDR2 ANQGSEA. The CDR3 DNA reads as TGCAGCGTTGTGGGGGGGCGCGATTCATCCGGGGGCAATGAGCAGTTCTTC. Translating it yields CSVVGGRDSSGGNEQFF.

The chain recombines TRBV7-8 with TRBJ2-3; no firm D call. The V and J ends lost 5 bases and 0 bases respectively, with 15 bases between them. Germline V lookup: CDR1 SGHVS, CDR2 FQNEAQ. The length of the CDR3 is 16 residues. The CDR3 reads CASSRDGVASTDTQYF. CDR3 nucleotide sequence: TGTGCCAGCAGCAGGGATGGGGTAGCTAGCACAGATACGCAGTATTTT.

This clonotype was seen ten or more times. The chain uses TRBV4-2 and TRBJ2-1; 11 nucleotides agree with TRBD2. CDR1 and CDR2 (germline): LGHNA, YNFKEQ. Trimming cost V 3 bases and J 7 bases; bases outside gene matches: 8. This CDR3 has 16 residues. Written as DNA, the CDR3 is TGTGCCAGCAGCCATCCCGGGACTAGCGGCACTAATGAGCAGTTCTTC. Translated, it gives CASSHPGTSGTNEQFF.

The chain employs TRBV5-4 and TRBJ2-1; the D is unclear. Looked up from germline, CDR1 is SGHNT and CDR2 is YYREEE (reference sequence). This CDR3 is built from 11 residues. Trimming stripped 0 bases from V and 10 bases from J, with 5 bases between. CDR3 sequence reads: CASSLVKEQFF. The CDR3 bases are TGTGCCAGCAGCTTGGTGAAAGAGCAGTTCTTC.

The rearrangement links TRBV2 to TRBJ1-5; D might be TRBD1 (6 bases). The germline CDR1 and CDR2 sequences are SNHLY and FYNNEI. V was shortened by 2 bases and J by 11 bases, with 10 bases between the two germline ends. The CDR3 is 12 amino acids. CDR3 nucleotide sequence: TGTGCCAGCAGTGAACAGGGGCAAGCCCAGCATTTT. It encodes CASSEQGQAQHF.

Worth noting for this clonotype: Relative to the germline gene, one junction end is altered; a read error may explain this. V gene TRBV12-3 or TRBV12-4 combines with J gene TRBJ1-6; 7 positions agree with TRBD1. This CDR3 is 13 amino acids long. The CDR3 here is CASSRQGNSPPHF. DNA of the CDR3: TGTGCCAGCAGTCGACAGGGAAATTCACCCCCCCACTTT.

This clonotype has a handful of counts. CDR3: CSARAGLALGTQYF. CDR3 sequence (DNA): TGCAGTGCTAGAGCGGGACTAGCGCTAGGGACCCAGTACTTC. This chain connects TRBV20-1 to TRBJ2-5; 10 bases are a match to TRBD2. Germline-derived CDR1 and CDR2 are DFQATT and SNEGSKA (reference sequence). J lost 7 bases, V lost 1 base, and 6 bases had no gene match. The CDR3 has 14 amino acids.

The CDR3, as DNA: TGCAGTGCTAGAGACCAGCCCACCCCCAGTAATGAGCAGTACTTC. Encoded protein: CSARDQPTPSNEQYF. This chain joins TRBV20-1 and TRBJ2-7, with no clear D. CDR3 length: 15 residues. The ends were cut back, 0 bases at V and 7 bases at J, with 19 bases in the middle. Germline CDR1 DFQATT, CDR2 SNEGSKA (reference sequence).

The table lists this clonotype with a few counts. This chain uses TRBV10-3 with TRBJ1-5; a possible D gene is TRBD1 (6 bases). The CDR3 is made up of 15 amino acids. Germline assignment: CDR1 ENHRY and CDR2 SYGVKD. The V end was cut by 2 bases, the J end by 9 bases, with 17 bases between. This CDR3 reads CAISEGQSRGRPQHF. The CDR3 DNA is TGTGCCATCAGTGAGGGACAGAGCCGCGGTAGGCCCCAGCATTTT.

The genes are TRBV9 and TRBJ2-2; 10 bases match TRBD2. The CDR3 totals 16 residues. V was clipped by 2 bases and J by 0 bases; unmatched bases: 1. CDR1 is SGDLS and CDR2 is YYNGEE in the germline V gene. CDR3 DNA sequence: TGTGCCAGCAGCGTCACTAGCGGGACGAACACCGGGGAGCTGTTTTTT. Protein product: CASSVTSGTNTGELFF.

V usage is TRBV10-3 and J usage is TRBJ2-7, with TRBD1 as a possible D gene (5 bases). The CDR3 sequence is 16 residues long. Germline lookup yields CDR1 ENHRY and CDR2 SYGVKD. V was shortened by 5 bases and J by 0 bases, with 17 bases between the two germline ends. For the CDR3, the DNA is TGTGCCATCAGTCCACCAATAACAGGTGTCTCCTACGAGCAGTACTTC. The encoded protein is CAISPPITGVSYEQYF.

This clonotype was seen more than once but under ten times. V is TRBV20-1 and J is TRBJ2-7; D gene unclear. Trimming took off 6 bases at V and 6 bases at J, with 9 bases between the two ends. Per the germline V gene, CDR1 is DFQATT and CDR2 is SNEGSKA (reference sequence). The CDR3 loop spans 10 amino acids. In nucleotides, the CDR3 is TGCAGTGCCCTCCGGGCCGAGCAGTACTTC. This sequence encodes CSALRAEQYF.

The chain has TRBV6-5 and TRBJ2-3; D may be TRBD1 (6 bases). Germline V gene data show CDR1 as MNHEY and CDR2 as SVGAGI. Trimming took 6 bases from V and 0 from J, leaving 16 bases between them. There are 16 residues in the CDR3. CDR3 in amino acids: CASSTQTGFSTDTQYF. CDR3 nucleotide sequence: TGTGCCAGCAGCACCCAGACAGGCTTTAGCACAGATACGCAGTATTTT.

This chain connects TRBV20-1 to TRBJ2-1; D might be TRBD2 (5 bases). This CDR3 region has 14 residues. Looked up from germline, CDR1 is DFQATT and CDR2 is SNEGSKA (reference sequence). With 5 bases removed from V and 7 bases from J, the gap between germline ends came to 18 bases. The CDR3 sequence is CSARAGGPGNEQFF. As DNA, the CDR3 is TGCAGTGCTCGGGCGGGTGGACCGGGGAATGAGCAGTTCTTC.

This chain connects TRBV4-2 to TRBJ2-7; possibly TRBD2 for D (6 bases). Germline V gene lookup returns CDR1 LGHNA and CDR2 YNFKEQ. The V end lost 0 bases, the J end lost 7 bases, and 13 bases lay between the germline ends. The CDR3 has 14 residues. CDR3 sequence: CASSQELAYNEQYF. The CDR3 DNA sequence: TGTGCCAGCAGCCAAGAACTAGCCTACAATGAGCAGTACTTC.

The chain employs TRBV3-1 and TRBJ2-7; 8 nucleotides match TRBD2. Germline CDR1 reads LGHDT; CDR2 reads YNNKEL (reference sequence). The CDR3 contains 15 residues. V was pared by 1 base and J by 5 bases, with 7 bases of the junction left unmatched. The CDR3 DNA is TGTGCCAGCAGCCAAGGAGCGGGAGAAACCCACGAGCAGTACTTC. Protein product: CASSQGAGETHEQYF.